The T cell receptor (beta chain) under discussion was sequenced for a study of blood T cell repertoires in COVID-19. Generated by immunoSEQ multiplex PCR, the TCRdb table keeps only in-frame clones and is missing some. The sample has more than 85,000 clones, roughly 87% seen once; the top ten hold about 4.5%. Germline lookup yields CDR1 SQVTM and CDR2 ANQGSEA. V dropped 6 bases and J dropped 2 bases, with 10 bases sitting between them. The CDR3 is 12 residues long. This sequence joins TRBV29-1 and TRBJ2-5; possible D gene TRBD2, 7 bases. The sequenced sample was peripheral blood. The TCR was taken from an older man with acute or convalescent COVID-19. CDR3 DNA sequence: TGCAGCGTGCGGGGGCGACAAGAGACCCAGTACTTC. Protein product: CSVRGRQETQYF. The variable domain in full, completed from reference TRBV29-1 and TRBJ2-5, reads SAVISQKPSRDICQRGTSLTIQCQVDSQVTMMFWYRQQPGQSLTLIATANQGSEATYESGFVIDKFPISRPNLTFSTLTVSNMSPEDSSIYLCSVRGRQETQYFGPGTRLLVL.